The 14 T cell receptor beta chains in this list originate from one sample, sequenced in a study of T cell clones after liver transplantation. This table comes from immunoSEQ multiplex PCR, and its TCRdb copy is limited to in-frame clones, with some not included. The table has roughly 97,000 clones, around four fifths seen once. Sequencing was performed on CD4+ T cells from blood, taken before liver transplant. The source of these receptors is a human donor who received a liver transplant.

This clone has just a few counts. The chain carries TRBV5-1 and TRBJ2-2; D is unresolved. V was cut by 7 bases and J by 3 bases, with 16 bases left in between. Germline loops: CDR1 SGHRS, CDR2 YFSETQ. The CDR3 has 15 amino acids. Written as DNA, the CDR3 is TGCGCCAGCGGACGCGGTAGTCGCGACACCGGGGAGCTGTTTTTT. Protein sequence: CASGRGSRDTGELFF.

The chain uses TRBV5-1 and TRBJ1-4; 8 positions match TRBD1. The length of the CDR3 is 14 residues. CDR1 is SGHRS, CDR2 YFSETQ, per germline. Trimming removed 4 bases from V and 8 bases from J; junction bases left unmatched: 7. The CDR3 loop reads CASSKTGVGEKLFF. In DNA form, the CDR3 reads TGCGCCAGCAGCAAGACAGGGGTGGGAGAAAAACTGTTTTTT. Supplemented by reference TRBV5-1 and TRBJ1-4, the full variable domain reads KAGVTQTPRYLIKTRGQQVTLSCSPISGHRSVSWYQQTPGQGLQFLFEYFSETQRNKGNFPGRFSGRQFSNSRSEMNVSTLELGDSALYLCASSKTGVGEKLFFGSGTQLSVL.

CDR3 nucleotide sequence: TGTGCCAGCAGCAGACGACGGACGGCTCAGGGACAAGCTTTCTTT. Its protein is CASSRRRTAQGQAFF. V gene TRBV21-1 combines with J gene TRBJ1-1. TRBV21-1 is flagged as a pseudogene. The CDR3 covers 15 residues.

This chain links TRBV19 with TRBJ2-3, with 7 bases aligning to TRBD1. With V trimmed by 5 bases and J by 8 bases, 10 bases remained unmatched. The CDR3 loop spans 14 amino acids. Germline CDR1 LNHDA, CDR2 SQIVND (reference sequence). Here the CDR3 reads CASSLQGTHVTQYF. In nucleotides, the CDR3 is TGTGCCAGTAGTCTACAGGGGACGCACGTTACGCAGTATTTT.

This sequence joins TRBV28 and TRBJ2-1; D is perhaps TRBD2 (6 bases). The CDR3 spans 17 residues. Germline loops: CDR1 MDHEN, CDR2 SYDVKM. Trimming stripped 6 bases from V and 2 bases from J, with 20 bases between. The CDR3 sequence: CASSRGGGSRAYNEQFF. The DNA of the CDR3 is TGTGCCAGCAGCCGAGGTGGAGGGTCAAGGGCCTACAATGAGCAGTTCTTC.

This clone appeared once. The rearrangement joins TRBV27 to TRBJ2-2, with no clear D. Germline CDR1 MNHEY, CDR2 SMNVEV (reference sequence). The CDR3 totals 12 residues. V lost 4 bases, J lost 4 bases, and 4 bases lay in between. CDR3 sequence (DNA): TGTGCCAGCAGTTCAATCACCGGGGAGCTGTTTTTT. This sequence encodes CASSSITGELFF.

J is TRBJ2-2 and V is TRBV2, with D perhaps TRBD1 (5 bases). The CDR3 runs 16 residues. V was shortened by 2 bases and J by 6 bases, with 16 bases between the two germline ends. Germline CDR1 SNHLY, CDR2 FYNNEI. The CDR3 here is CASSEQGPGNAGELFF. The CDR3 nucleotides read TGTGCCAGCAGTGAACAGGGTCCGGGCAACGCCGGGGAGCTGTTTTTT. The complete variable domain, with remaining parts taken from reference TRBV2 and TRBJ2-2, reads EPEVTQTPSHQVTQMGQEVILRCVPISNHLYFYWYRQILGQKVEFLVSFYNNEISEKSEIFDDQFSVERPDGSNFTLKIRSTKLEDSAMYFCASSEQGPGNAGELFFGEGSRLTVL.

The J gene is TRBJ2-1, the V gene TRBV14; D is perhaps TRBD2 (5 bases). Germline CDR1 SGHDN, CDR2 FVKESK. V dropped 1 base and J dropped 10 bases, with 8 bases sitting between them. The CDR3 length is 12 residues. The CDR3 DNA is TGTGCCAGCAGCCAAGTTGAGGGCGAGCAGTTCTTC. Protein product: CASSQVEGEQFF.

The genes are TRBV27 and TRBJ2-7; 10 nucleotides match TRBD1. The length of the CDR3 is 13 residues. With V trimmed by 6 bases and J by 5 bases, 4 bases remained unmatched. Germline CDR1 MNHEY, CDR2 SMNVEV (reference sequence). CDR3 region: CASSRDRGNEQYF. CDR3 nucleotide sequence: TGTGCCAGCAGCCGGGACAGGGGAAACGAGCAGTACTTC.

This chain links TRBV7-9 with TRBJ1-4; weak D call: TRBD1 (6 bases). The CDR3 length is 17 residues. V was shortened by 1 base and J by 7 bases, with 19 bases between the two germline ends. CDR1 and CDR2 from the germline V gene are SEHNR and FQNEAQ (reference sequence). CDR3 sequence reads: CASSLGGGLKASEKLFF. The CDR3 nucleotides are TGTGCCAGCAGCTTAGGAGGGGGTCTCAAAGCGAGTGAAAAACTGTTTTTT.

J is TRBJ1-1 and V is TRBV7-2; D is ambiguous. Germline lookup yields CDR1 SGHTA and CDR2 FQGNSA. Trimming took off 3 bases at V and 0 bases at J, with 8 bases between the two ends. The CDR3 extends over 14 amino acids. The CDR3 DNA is TGTGCCAGCAGCTTTTTGCGGATGAACACTGAAGCTTTCTTT. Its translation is CASSFLRMNTEAFF.

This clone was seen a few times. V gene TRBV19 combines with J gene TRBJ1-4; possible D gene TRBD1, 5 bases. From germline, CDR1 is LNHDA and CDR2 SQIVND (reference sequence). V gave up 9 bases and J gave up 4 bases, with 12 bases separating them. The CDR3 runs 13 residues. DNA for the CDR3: TGTGCCAGCTCAGGGCCCATTAATGAAAAACTGTTTTTT. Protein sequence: CASSGPINEKLFF.

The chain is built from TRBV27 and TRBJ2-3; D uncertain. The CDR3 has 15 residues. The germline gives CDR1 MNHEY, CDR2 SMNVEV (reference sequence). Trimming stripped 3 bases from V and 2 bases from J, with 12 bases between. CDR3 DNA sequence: TGTGCCAGCAGTTTGTATTATCCCCCCACAGATACGCAGTATTTT. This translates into CASSLYYPPTDTQYF.

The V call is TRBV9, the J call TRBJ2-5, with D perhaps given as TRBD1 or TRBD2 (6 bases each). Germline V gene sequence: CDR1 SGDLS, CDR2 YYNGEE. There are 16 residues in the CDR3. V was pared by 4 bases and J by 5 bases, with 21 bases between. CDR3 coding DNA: TGTGCCAGCAGCCCGAGCCGGGGGCCTCAGAGGGAGACCCAGTACTTC. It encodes CASSPSRGPQRETQYF.